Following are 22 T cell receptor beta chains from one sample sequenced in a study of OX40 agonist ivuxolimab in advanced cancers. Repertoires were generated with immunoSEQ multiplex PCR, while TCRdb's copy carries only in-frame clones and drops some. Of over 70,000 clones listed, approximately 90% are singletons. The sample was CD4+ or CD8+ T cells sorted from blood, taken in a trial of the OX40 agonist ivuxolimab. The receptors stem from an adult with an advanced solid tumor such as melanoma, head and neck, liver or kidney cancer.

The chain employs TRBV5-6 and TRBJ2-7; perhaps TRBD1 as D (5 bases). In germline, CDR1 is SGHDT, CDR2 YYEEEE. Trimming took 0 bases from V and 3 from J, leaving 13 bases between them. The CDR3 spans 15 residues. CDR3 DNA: TGTGCCAGCAGCTTGGGCCCCATCGACAGCTACGAGCAGTACTTC. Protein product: CASSLGPIDSYEQYF. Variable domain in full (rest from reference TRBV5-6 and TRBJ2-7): DAGVTQSPTHLIKTRGQQVTLRCSPKSGHDTVSWYQQALGQGPQFIFQYYEEEERQRGNFPDRFSGHQFPNYSSELNVNALLLGDSALYLCASSLGPIDSYEQYFGPGTRLTVT.

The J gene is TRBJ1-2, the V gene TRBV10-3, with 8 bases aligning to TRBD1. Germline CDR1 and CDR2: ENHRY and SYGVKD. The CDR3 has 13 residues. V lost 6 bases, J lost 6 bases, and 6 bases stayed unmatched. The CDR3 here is CAIRTGATHGYTF. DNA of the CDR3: TGTGCCATCAGGACAGGGGCTACCCATGGCTACACCTTC.

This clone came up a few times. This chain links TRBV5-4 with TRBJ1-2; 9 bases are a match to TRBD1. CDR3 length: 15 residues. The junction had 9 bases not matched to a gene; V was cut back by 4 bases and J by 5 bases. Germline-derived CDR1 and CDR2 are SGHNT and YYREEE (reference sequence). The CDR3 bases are TGTGCCAGCAGCCCTTCGGGACAGGGACTATATGGCTACACCTTC. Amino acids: CASSPSGQGLYGYTF.

The CDR3 loop is CAWSLGRGHEQYF. The CDR3 bases are TGTGCCTGGAGTCTCGGCAGGGGCCACGAGCAGTACTTC. The chain has TRBV30 and TRBJ2-7, with TRBD1 as a possible D gene (6 bases). The CDR3 has 13 residues. Germline V gene lookup returns CDR1 GTSNPN and CDR2 SVGIG (reference sequence). V dropped 2 bases and J dropped 5 bases, with 13 bases sitting between them. The whole variable domain, filled in from reference TRBV30 and TRBJ2-7, reads SQTIHQWPATLVQPVGSPLSLECTVEGTSNPNLYWYRQAAGRGLQLLFYSVGIGQISSEVPQNLSASRPQDRQFILSSKKLLLSDSGFYLCAWSLGRGHEQYFGPGTRLTVT.

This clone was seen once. The CDR3 DNA reads TGTGCCAGCGGAGGGGACAGGGGGTACGAGCAGTACTTC. This encodes CASGGDRGYEQYF. The rearrangement links TRBV19 to TRBJ2-7, with 11 positions matching TRBD1. The CDR3 loop spans 13 amino acids. Trimming took 9 bases from V and 4 from J; bases not matched to a gene: 5. Germline V gene lookup returns CDR1 LNHDA and CDR2 SQIVND (reference sequence).

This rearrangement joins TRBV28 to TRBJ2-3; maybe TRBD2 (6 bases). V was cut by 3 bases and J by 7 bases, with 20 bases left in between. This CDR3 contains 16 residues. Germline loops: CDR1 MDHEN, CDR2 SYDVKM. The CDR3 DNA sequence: TGTGCCAGCAGTTTTGTTGTTGCGGGAAGGGCATATACGCAGTATTTT. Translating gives CASSFVVAGRAYTQYF.

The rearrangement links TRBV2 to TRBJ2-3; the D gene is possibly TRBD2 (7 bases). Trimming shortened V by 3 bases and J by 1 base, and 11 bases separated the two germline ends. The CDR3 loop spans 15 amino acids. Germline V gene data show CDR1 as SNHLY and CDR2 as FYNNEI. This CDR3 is CASSEAGAGTDTQYF. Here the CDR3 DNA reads TGTGCCAGCAGTGAGGCGGGGGCCGGCACAGATACGCAGTATTTT. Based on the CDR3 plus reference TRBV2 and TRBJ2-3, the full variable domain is EPEVTQTPSHQVTQMGQEVILRCVPISNHLYFYWYRQILGQKVEFLVSFYNNEISEKSEIFDDQFSVERPDGSNFTLKIRSTKLEDSAMYFCASSEAGAGTDTQYFGPGTRLTVL.

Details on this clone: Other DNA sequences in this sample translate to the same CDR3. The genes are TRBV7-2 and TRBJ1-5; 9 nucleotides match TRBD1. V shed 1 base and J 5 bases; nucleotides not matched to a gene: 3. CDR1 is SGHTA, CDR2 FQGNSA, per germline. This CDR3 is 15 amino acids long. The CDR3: CASSLVDRGDQPQHF. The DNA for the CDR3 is TGTGCCAGCAGCTTAGTGGACAGGGGTGATCAGCCCCAGCATTTT.

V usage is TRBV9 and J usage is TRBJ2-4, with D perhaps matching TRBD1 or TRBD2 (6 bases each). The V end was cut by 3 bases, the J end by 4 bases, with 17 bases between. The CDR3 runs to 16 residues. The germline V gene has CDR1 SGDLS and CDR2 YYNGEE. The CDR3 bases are TGTGCCAGCAGCGGACGGGGGCTAGCCCATAAAAACATTCAGTACTTC. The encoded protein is CASSGRGLAHKNIQYF. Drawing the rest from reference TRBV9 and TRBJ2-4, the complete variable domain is DSGVTQTPKHLITATGQRVTLRCSPRSGDLSVYWYQQSLDQGLQFLIQYYNGEERAKGNILERFSAQQFPDLHSELNLSSLELGDSALYFCASSGRGLAHKNIQYFGAGTRLSVL.

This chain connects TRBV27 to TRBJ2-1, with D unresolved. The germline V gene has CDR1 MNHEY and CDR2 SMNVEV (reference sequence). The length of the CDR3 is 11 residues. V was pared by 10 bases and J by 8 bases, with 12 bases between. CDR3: CATRKWDEQFF. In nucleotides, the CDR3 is TGTGCCACCCGAAAATGGGATGAGCAGTTCTTC.

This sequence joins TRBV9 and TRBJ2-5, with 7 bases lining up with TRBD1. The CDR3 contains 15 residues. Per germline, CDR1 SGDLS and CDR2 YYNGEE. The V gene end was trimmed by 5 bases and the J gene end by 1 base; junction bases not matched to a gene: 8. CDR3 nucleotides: TGTGCCAGCAGTGGACAACAGGGGCTCCAAGAGACCCAGTACTTC. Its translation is CASSGQQGLQETQYF.

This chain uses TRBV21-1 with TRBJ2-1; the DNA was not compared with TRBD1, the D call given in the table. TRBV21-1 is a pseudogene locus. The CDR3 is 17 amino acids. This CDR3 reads CASSKPVRAWEYNEQFF. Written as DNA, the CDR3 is TGTGCCAGCAGCAAACCCGTCAGGGCCTGGGAATACAATGAGCAGTTCTTC.

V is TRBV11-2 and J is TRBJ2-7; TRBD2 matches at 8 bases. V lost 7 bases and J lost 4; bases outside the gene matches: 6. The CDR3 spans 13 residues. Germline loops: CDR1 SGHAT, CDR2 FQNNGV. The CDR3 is CASTLAGGYEQYF. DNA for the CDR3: TGTGCCAGCACCTTGGCGGGAGGATACGAGCAGTACTTC.

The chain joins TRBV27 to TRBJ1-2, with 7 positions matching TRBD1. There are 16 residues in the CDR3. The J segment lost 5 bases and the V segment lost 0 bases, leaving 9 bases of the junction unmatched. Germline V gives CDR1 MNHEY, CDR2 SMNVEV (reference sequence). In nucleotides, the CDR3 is TGTGCCAGCAGTTTATCGGCTCAGGGGGTTCGGTATGGCTACACCTTC. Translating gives CASSLSAQGVRYGYTF.

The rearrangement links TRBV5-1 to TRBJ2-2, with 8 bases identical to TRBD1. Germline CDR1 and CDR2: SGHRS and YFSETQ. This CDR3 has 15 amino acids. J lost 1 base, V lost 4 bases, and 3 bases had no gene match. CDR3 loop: CASSTGGLNTGELFF. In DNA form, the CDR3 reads TGCGCCAGCAGCACAGGGGGGTTGAACACCGGGGAGCTGTTTTTT. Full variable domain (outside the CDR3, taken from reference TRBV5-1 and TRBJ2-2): KAGVTQTPRYLIKTRGQQVTLSCSPISGHRSVSWYQQTPGQGLQFLFEYFSETQRNKGNFPGRFSGRQFSNSRSEMNVSTLELGDSALYLCASSTGGLNTGELFFGEGSRLTVL.

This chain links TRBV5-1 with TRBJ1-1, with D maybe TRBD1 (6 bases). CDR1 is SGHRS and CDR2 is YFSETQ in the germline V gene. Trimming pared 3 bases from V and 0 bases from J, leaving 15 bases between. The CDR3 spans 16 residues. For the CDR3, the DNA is TGCGCCAGCAGCTCCGGAACCGGGACAATGAACACTGAAGCTTTCTTT. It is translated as CASSSGTGTMNTEAFF.

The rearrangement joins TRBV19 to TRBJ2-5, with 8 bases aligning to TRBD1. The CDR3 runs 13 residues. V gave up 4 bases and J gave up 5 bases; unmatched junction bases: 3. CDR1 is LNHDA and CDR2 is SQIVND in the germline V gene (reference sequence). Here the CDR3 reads CASSTGGLETQYF. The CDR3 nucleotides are TGTGCCAGTAGTACAGGGGGCCTGGAGACCCAGTACTTC. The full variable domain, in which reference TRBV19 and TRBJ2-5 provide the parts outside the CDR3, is DGGITQSPKYLFRKEGQNVTLSCEQNLNHDAMYWYRQDPGQGLRLIYYSQIVNDFQKGDIAEGYSVSREKKESFPLTVTSAQKNPTAFYLCASSTGGLETQYFGPGTRLLVL.

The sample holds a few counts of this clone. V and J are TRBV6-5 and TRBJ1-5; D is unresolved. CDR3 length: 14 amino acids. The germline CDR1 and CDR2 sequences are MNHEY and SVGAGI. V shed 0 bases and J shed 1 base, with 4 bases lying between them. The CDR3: CASSYSQSNQPQHF. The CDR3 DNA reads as TGTGCCAGCAGTTACTCCCAAAGCAATCAGCCCCAGCATTTT.

This CDR3 reads CASSHHGGGKNIQYF. The DNA for the CDR3 is TGCGCCAGCAGCCACCACGGGGGCGGCAAAAACATTCAGTACTTC. This chain joins TRBV4-1 and TRBJ2-4, with D possibly called TRBD1 or TRBD2 (6 bases each). Per germline, CDR1 MGHRA and CDR2 YSYEKL. V lost 3 bases to trimming and J lost 3 bases, with 12 bases between them. The CDR3 contains 15 residues.

The CDR3 is CSARGMDTQYF. The CDR3 nucleotides read TGCAGTGCTAGGGGTATGGATACGCAGTATTTT. This sequence joins TRBV20-1 and TRBJ2-3; D is ambiguous. The CDR3 has 11 amino acids. The V end was cut by 3 bases, the J end by 6 bases, with 7 bases between. The germline V gene has CDR1 DFQATT and CDR2 SNEGSKA (reference sequence).

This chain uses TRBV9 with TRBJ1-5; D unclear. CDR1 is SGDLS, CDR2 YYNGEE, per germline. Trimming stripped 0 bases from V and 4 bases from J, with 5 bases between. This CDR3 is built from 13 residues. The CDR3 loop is CASSVGWNQPQHF. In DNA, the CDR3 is TGTGCCAGCAGCGTAGGGTGGAATCAGCCCCAGCATTTT. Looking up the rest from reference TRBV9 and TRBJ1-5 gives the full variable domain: DSGVTQTPKHLITATGQRVTLRCSPRSGDLSVYWYQQSLDQGLQFLIQYYNGEERAKGNILERFSAQQFPDLHSELNLSSLELGDSALYFCASSVGWNQPQHFGDGTRLSIL.

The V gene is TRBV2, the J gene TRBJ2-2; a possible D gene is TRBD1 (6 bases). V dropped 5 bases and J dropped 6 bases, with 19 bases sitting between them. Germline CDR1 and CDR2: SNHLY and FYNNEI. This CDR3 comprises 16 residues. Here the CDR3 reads CASSRGRTQGSGELFF. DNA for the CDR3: TGTGCCAGCAGTCGGGGCCGGACACAGGGTTCCGGGGAGCTGTTTTTT. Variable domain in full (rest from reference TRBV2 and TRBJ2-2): EPEVTQTPSHQVTQMGQEVILRCVPISNHLYFYWYRQILGQKVEFLVSFYNNEISEKSEIFDDQFSVERPDGSNFTLKIRSTKLEDSAMYFCASSRGRTQGSGELFFGEGSRLTVL.